The present T cell receptor beta chain was sequenced within a study of cytomegalovirus exposure and HLA in healthy donors. General study points: It was reported that TCR beta sequences correctly inferred the HLA-A and HLA-B alleles for most subjects. Across all donors, roughly uniform sequencing depth was an assumption of the presence/absence analyses. In a later analysis, common viral pathogens appeared linked to several of the most significant clusters.

Turning to this clone: Antigen: not known.

The PCR was carried out with 60 Vbeta primers and 13 Jbeta primers. Here immunoSEQ multiplex PCR was the method, and the copy in TCRdb shows in-frame clones only, minus some. The repertoire holds 150,000 to 200,000 clones, with 80% to 85% as singletons. Input material: PBMCs. This sequence was found in a boy under 10 years old in good health and CMV-seronegative.

In DNA form, the CDR3 reads TGCGCCAGCAGCAACACAGGGGGGACTGAAAAACTGTTTTTT. Translating it yields CASSNTGGTEKLFF. This rearrangement joins TRBV4-1 to TRBJ1-4; 8 positions agree with TRBD1. Germline CDR1 reads MGHRA; CDR2 reads YSYEKL. Trimming cost V 5 bases and J 7 bases; bases outside gene matches: 6. This CDR3 is 14 amino acids long.